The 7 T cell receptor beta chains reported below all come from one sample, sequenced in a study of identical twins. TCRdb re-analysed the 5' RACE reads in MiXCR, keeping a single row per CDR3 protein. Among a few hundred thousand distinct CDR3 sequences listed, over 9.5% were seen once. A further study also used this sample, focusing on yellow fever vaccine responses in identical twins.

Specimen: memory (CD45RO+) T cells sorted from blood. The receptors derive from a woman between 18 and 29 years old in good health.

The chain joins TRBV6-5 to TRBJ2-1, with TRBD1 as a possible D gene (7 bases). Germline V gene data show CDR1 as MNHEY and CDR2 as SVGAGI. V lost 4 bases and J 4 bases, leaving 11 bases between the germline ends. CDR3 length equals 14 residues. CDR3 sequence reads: CASSWGDSYNEQFF. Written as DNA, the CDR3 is TGTGCCAGCAGTTGGGGGGACAGTTACAATGAGCAGTTCTTC.

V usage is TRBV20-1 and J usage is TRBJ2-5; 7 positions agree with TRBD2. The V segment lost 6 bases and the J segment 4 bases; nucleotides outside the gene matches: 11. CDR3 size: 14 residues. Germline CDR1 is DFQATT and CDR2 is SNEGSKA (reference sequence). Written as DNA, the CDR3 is TGCAGTGCCCAAAGGGGAGGGAGAAGAGAGACCCAGTACTTC. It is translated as CSAQRGGRRETQYF.

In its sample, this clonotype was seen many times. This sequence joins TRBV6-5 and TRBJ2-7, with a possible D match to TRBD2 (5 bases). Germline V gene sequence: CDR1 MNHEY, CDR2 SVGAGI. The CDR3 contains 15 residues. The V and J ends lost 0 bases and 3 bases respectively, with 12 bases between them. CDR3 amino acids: CASSYSYGENYEQYF. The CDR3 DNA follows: TGTGCCAGCAGTTACTCTTATGGGGAGAACTACGAGCAGTACTTC.

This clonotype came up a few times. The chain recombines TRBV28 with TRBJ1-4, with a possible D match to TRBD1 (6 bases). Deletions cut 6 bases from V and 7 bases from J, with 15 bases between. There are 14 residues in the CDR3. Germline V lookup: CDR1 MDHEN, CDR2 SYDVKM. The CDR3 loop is CASRLSGAGEKLFF. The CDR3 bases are TGTGCCAGCAGGCTCTCGGGGGCTGGTGAAAAACTGTTTTTT.

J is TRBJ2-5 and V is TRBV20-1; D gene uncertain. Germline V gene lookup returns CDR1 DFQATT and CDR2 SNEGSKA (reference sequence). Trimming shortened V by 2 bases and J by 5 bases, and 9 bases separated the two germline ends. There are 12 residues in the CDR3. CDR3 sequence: CSARNEWETQYF. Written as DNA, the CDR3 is TGCAGTGCTAGAAACGAGTGGGAGACCCAGTACTTC.

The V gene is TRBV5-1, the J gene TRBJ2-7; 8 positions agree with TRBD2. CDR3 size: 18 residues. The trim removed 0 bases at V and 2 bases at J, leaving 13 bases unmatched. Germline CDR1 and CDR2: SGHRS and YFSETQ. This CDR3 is CASSLEGRSGSRPYEQYF. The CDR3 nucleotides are TGCGCCAGCAGCTTGGAGGGCAGAAGCGGGAGTAGGCCCTACGAGCAGTACTTC.

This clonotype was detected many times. CDR3 in amino acids: CASSLVGSGNSPLHF. CDR3 sequence (DNA): TGTGCCAGCAGCTTAGTAGGCAGCGGTAATTCACCCCTCCACTTT. The chain has TRBV7-2 and TRBJ1-6; D gene uncertain. Trimming took 1 base from V and 6 from J, leaving 10 bases between them. The V gene's germline CDR1 is SGHTA and CDR2 FQGNSA. The CDR3 sequence is 15 residues long.